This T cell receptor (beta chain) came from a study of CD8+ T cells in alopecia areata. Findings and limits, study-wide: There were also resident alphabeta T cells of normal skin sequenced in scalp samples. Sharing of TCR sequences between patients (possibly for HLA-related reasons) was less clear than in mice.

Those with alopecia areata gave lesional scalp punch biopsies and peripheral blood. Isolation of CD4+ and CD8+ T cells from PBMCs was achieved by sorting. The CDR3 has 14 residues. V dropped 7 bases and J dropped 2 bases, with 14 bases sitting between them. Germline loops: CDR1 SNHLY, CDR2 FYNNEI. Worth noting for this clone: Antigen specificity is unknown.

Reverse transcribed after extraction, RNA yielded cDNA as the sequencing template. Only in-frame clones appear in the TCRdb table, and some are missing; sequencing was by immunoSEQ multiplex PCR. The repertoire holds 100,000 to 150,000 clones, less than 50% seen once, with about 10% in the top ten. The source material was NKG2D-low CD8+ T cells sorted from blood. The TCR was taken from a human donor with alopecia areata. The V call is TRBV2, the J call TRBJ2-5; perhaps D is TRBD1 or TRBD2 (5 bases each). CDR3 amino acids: CASMKGTTQETQYF. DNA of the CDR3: TGTGCCAGCATGAAAGGGACCACTCAAGAGACCCAGTACTTC.